This T cell receptor beta chain derives from a study of vaccination and CD4 T cells after COVID-19. Study in general: Post-diagnosis, post-COVID samples were collected after a median approximately 91 days, ranging 35 to 161. The post-vaccine samples came a median 72 days after dose two (range 14 to 241). SARS-CoV-2, HCoV-NL63, HCoV-OC43 and HCoV-229E supplied the overlapping spike peptides used to stimulate cells.

Of note for this clonotype: What it binds is not known.

The CDR3 runs 13 residues. CDR1 SGHVS and CDR2 FNYEAQ come from the germline V gene. V was shortened by 3 bases and J by 2 bases, with 5 bases between the two germline ends. The Oncomine TCR Beta short-read assay was what sequenced the DNA obtained from cultured CD4+ T cells. Using its own MiXCR run on the PCR reads, TCRdb lists one record per CDR3 protein. In the table there are about 13,000 distinct CDR3 sequences, nearly 80% of which are singletons. Treatment here: roughly ten-day PBMC culture with coronavirus spike peptide pools or control peptides (ViraFEST assay). Positive PCR dates ranged from March to December 2020; these dates predated US Alpha, Beta and Delta variants.

Sequencing was done on a sample of CD4+ T cells from blood, cultured in vitro. The chain is built from TRBV7-6 and TRBJ1-5; D ambiguous. This receptor was obtained from a human donor who had recovered from COVID-19. The CDR3 region is CASSLRGNQPQHF. The CDR3 DNA is TGTGCCAGCAGCTTGAGGGGCAATCAGCCCCAGCATTTT.